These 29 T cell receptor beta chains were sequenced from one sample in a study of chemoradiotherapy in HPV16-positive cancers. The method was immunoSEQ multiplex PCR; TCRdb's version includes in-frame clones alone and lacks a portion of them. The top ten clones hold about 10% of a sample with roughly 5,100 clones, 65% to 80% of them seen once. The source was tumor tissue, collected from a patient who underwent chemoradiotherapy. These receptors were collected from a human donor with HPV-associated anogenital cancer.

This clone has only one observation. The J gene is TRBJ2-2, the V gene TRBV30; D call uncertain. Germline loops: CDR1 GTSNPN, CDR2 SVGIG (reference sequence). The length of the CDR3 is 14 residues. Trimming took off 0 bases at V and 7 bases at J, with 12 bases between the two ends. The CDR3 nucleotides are TGTGCCTGGAGTGTCTCCCTTGGAATCGGGGAGCTGTTTTTT. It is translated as CAWSVSLGIGELFF.

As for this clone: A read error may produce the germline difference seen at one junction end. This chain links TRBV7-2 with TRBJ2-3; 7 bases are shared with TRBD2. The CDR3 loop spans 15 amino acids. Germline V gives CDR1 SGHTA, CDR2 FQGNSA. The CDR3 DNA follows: TGTGCCAGCAGCCTAGCGGATAGAGCCACAGATACGCAGTATTTT. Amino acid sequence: CASSLADRATDTQYF.

CDR3 protein: CASSDTGTSYEQYF. DNA for the CDR3: TGTGCCAGTAGTGATACAGGGACCTCCTACGAGCAGTACTTC. V is TRBV19 and J is TRBJ2-7, with TRBD1 as a possible D gene (6 bases). Germline V gene sequence: CDR1 LNHDA, CDR2 SQIVND (reference sequence). This CDR3 spans 14 amino acids. V lost 5 bases to trimming and J lost 0 bases, with 11 bases between them. The variable domain in full, with the rest retrieved from reference TRBV19 and TRBJ2-7, is DGGITQSPKYLFRKEGQNVTLSCEQNLNHDAMYWYRQDPGQGLRLIYYSQIVNDFQKGDIAEGYSVSREKKESFPLTVTSAQKNPTAFYLCASSDTGTSYEQYFGPGTRLTVT.

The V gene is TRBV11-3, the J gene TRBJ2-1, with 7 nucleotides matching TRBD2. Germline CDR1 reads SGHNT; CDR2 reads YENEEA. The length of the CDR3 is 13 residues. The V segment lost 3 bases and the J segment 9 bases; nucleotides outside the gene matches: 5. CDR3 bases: TGTGCCAGCAGCTTCAAGCGGGAAGGTGAGCAGTTCTTC. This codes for CASSFKREGEQFF. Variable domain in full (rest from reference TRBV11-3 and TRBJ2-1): EAGVVQSPRYKIIEKKQPVAFWCNPISGHNTLYWYLQNLGQGPELLIRYENEEAVDDSQLPKDRFSAERLKGVDSTLKIQPAELGDSAVYLCASSFKREGEQFFGPGTRLTVL.

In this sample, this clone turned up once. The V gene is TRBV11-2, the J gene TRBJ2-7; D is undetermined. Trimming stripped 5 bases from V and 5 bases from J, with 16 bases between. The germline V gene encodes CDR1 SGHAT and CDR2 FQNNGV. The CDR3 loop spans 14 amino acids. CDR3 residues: CASSPLFSSDEQYF. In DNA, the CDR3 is TGTGCCAGCAGCCCCCTCTTTTCGTCGGACGAGCAGTACTTC.

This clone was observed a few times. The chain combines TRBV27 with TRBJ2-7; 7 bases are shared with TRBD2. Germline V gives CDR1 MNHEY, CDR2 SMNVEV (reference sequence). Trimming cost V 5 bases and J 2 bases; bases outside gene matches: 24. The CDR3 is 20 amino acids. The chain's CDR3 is CASSPRIWAGLLADPYEQYF. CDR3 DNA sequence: TGTGCCAGCAGTCCTCGAATCTGGGCAGGGTTGCTAGCGGACCCCTACGAGCAGTACTTC.

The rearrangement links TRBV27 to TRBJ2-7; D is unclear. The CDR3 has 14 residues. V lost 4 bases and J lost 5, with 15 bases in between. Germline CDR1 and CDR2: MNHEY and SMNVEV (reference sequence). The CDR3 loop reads CASSWSRFPDEQYF. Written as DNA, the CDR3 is TGTGCCAGCAGTTGGTCCAGGTTTCCGGACGAGCAGTACTTC.

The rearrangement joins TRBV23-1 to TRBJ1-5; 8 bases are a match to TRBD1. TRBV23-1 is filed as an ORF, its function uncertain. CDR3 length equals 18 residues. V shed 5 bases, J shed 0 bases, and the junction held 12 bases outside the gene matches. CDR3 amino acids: CASSYYRDRPYSNQPQHF. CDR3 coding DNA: TGCGCCAGCAGTTACTACCGGGACAGGCCCTATAGCAATCAGCCCCAGCATTTT.

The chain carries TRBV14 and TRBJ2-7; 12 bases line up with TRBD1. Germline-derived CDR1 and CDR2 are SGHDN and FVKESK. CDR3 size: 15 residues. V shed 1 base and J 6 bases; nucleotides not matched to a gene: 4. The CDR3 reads CASSQVRGQGAEQYF. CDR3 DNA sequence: TGTGCCAGCAGCCAAGTGAGGGGACAGGGGGCCGAGCAGTACTTC.

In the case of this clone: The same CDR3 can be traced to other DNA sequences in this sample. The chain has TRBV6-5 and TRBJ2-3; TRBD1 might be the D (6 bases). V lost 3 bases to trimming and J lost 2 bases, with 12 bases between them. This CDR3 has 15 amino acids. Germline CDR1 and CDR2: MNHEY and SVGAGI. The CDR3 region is CASSYRAGDTDTQYF. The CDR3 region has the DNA TGTGCCAGCAGTTATCGGGCAGGGGACACAGATACGCAGTATTTT.

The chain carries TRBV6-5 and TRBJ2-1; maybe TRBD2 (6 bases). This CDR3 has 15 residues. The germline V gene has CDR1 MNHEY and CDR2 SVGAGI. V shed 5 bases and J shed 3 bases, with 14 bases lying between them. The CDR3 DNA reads TGTGCCAGCAGTCCGACTAGTTCGGTCTACAATGAGCAGTTCTTC. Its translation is CASSPTSSVYNEQFF.

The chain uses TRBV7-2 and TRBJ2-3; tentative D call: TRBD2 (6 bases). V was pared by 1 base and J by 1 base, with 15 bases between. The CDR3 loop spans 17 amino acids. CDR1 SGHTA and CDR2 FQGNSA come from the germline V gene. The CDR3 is CASSLGGGAGRTDTQYF. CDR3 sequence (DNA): TGTGCCAGCAGCTTAGGAGGAGGGGCGGGCCGCACAGATACGCAGTATTTT. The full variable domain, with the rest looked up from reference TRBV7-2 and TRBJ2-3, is GAGVSQSPSNKVTEKGKDVELRCDPISGHTALYWYRQSLGQGLEFLIYFQGNSAPDKSGLPSDRFSAERTGGSVSTLTIQRTQQEDSAVYLCASSLGGGAGRTDTQYFGPGTRLTVL.

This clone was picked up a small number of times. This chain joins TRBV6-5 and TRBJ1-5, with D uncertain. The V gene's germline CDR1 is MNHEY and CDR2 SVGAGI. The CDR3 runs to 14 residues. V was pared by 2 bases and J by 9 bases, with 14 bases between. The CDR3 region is CASSYSGEGMPQHF. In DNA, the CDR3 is TGTGCCAGCAGTTACAGTGGGGAGGGAATGCCCCAGCATTTT.

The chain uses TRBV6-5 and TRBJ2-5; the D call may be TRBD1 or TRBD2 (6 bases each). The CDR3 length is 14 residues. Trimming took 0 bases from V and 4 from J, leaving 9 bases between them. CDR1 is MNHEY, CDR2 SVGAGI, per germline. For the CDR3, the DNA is TGTGCCAGCAGTTACTCAGGAGGGGGAGAGACCCAGTACTTC. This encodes CASSYSGGGETQYF.

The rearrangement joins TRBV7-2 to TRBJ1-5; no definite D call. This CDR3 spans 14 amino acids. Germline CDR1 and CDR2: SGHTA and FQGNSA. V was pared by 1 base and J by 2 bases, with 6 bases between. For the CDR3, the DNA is TGTGCCAGCAGCTTAGTGGTTGGCAATCAGCCCCAGCATTTT. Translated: CASSLVVGNQPQHF. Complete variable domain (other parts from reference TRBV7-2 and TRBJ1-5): GAGVSQSPSNKVTEKGKDVELRCDPISGHTALYWYRQSLGQGLEFLIYFQGNSAPDKSGLPSDRFSAERTGGSVSTLTIQRTQQEDSAVYLCASSLVVGNQPQHFGDGTRLSIL.

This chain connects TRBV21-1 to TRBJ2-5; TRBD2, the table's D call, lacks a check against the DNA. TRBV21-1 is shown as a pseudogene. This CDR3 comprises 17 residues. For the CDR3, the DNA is TGTGCCAGCAGCAAAGCTAAGCGGGAGCCCGGGCAAGAGACCCAGTACTTC. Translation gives CASSKAKREPGQETQYF.

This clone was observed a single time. The CDR3 DNA follows: TGTGCCTGGAGTGTACATGGGACAGGGACGGATGAGCAGTTCTTC. This gives the protein CAWSVHGTGTDEQFF. The chain carries TRBV30 and TRBJ2-1; 9 positions agree with TRBD1. Germline CDR1 and CDR2: GTSNPN and SVGIG (reference sequence). This CDR3 spans 15 amino acids. V shed 0 bases, J shed 8 bases, and the junction held 8 bases outside the gene matches.

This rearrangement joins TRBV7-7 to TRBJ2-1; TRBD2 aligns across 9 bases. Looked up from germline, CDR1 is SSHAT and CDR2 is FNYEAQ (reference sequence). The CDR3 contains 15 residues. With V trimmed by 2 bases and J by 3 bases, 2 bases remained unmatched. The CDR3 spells CASSLRAGGYNEQFF. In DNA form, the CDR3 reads TGTGCCAGCAGCTTACGAGCGGGGGGCTACAATGAGCAGTTCTTC.

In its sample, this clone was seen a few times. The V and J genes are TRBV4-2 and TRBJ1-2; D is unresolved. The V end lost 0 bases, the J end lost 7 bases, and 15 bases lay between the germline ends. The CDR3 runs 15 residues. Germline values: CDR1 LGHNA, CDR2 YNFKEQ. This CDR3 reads CASSQDWPPASGYTF. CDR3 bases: TGTGCCAGCAGCCAAGATTGGCCTCCCGCTAGTGGCTACACCTTC.

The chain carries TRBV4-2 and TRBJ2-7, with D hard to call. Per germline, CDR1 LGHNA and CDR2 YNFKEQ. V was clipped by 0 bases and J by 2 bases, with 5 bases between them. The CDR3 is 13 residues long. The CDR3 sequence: CASSQDRTYEQYF. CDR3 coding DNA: TGTGCCAGCAGCCAAGATAGAACCTACGAGCAGTACTTC.

The CDR3 reads CASRPGGPYEQYF. The CDR3 bases are TGCGCCAGCAGGCCAGGGGGCCCCTACGAGCAGTACTTC. The chain couples TRBV5-1 to TRBJ2-7, with 8 bases matching TRBD1. The CDR3 spans 13 residues. The V and J ends lost 5 bases and 2 bases, in that order; junction bases with no gene match: 3. Germline V lookup: CDR1 SGHRS, CDR2 YFSETQ.

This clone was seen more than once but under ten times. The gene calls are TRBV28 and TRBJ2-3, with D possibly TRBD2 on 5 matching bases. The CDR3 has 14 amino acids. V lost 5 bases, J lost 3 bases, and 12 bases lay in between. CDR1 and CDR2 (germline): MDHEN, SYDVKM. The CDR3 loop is CASSRLGSTDTQYF. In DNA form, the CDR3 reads TGTGCCAGCAGTAGATTAGGGAGTACAGATACGCAGTATTTT.

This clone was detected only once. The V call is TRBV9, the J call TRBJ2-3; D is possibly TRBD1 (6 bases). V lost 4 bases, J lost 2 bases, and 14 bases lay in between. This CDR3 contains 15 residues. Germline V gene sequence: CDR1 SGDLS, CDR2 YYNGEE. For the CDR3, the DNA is TGTGCCAGCAGCTTAGGGGCAGGGGTCACAGATACGCAGTATTTT. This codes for CASSLGAGVTDTQYF.

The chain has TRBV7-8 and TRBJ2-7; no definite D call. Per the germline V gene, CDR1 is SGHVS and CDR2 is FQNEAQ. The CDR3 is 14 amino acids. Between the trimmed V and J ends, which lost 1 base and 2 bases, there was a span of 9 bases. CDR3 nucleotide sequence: TGTGCCAGCAGCTTAGTCCCTCCAACCTACGAGCAGTACTTC. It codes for CASSLVPPTYEQYF.

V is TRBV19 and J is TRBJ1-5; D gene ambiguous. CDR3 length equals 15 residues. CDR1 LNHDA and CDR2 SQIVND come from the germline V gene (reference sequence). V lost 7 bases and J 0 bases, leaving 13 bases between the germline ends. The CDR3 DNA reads TGTGCCAGTAACGAAAACGGCAATAGCAATCAGCCCCAGCATTTT. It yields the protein CASNENGNSNQPQHF. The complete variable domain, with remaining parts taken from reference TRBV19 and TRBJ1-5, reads DGGITQSPKYLFRKEGQNVTLSCEQNLNHDAMYWYRQDPGQGLRLIYYSQIVNDFQKGDIAEGYSVSREKKESFPLTVTSAQKNPTAFYLCASNENGNSNQPQHFGDGTRLSIL.

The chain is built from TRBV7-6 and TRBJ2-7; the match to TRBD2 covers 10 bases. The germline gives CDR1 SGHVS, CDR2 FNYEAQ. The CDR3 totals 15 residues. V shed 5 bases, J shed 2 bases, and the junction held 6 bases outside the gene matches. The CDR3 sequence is CASSEIAGGPYEQYF. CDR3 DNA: TGTGCCAGCAGCGAAATAGCGGGAGGCCCCTACGAGCAGTACTTC.

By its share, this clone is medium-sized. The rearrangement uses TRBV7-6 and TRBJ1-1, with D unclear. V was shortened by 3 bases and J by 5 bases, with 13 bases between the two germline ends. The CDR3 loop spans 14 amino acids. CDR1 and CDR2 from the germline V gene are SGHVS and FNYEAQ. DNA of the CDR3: TGTGCCAGCAGCTTTGGAAGGCGGATAACTGAAGCTTTCTTT. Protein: CASSFGRRITEAFF.

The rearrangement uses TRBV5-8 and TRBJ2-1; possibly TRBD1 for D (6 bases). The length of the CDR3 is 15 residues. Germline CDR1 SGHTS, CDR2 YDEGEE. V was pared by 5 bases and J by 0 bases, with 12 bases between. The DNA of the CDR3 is TGTGCCAGCAGTTTCGACAGGAGCTCCTACAATGAGCAGTTCTTC. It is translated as CASSFDRSSYNEQFF.

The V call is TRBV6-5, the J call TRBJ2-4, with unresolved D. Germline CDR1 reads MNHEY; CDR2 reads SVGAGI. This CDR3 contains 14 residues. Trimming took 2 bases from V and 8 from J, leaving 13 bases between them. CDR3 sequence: CASSYVPQSDIQYF. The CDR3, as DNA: TGTGCCAGCAGTTACGTCCCACAGAGCGACATTCAGTACTTC.